This T cell receptor (beta chain) stems from a study of blood T cell repertoires in COVID-19. As for the study in general: Samples taken during acute and convalescent COVID-19 were collected in the United States, Italy and Spain. Nucleic acid was either cDNA or gDNA, and it came from T cells, B-cell-depleted T cells, or PBMCs.

Per the authors' pipeline: Estimated nucleated cell counts came from reference gene primer amplification. Data came from immunoSEQ multiplex PCR; TCRdb stores just in-frame clones and leaves some out. The V and J calls and the clone size are those of that table, but D and trimming were determined from the DNA. This table has some 350,000 clones, around 86% appearing once. The TCR was taken from a human donor in a cohort sampled during active COVID-19. Sequenced input: peripheral blood.

The DNA of the CDR3 is TGCAGTGCTAGTTATAGGGACAGGGTTGAAGCTTTCTTT. It yields the protein CSASYRDRVEAFF. V usage is TRBV20-1 and J usage is TRBJ1-1, with TRBD1 matching 9 bases. V dropped 3 bases and J dropped 7; count of bases not matched to a gene: 6. The CDR3 extends over 13 amino acids. Germline CDR1 and CDR2: DFQATT and SNEGSKA (reference sequence).